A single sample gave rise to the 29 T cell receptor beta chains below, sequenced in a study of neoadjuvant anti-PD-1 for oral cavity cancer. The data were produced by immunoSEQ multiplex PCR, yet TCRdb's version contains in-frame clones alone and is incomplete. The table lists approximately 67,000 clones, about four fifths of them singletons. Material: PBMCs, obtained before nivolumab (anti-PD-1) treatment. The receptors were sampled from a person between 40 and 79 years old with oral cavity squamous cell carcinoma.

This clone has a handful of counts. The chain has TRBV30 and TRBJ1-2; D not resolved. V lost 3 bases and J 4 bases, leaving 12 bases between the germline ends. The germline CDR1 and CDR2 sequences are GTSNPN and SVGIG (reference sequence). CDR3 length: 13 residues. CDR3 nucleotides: TGTGCCTGGAGCTTTGGGAGTCGCTATGGCTACACCTTC. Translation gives CAWSFGSRYGYTF.

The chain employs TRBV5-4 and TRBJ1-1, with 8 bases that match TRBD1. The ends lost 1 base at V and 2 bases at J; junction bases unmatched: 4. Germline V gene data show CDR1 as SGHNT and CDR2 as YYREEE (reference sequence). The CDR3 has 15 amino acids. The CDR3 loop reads CASSLWDRLNTEAFF. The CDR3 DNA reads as TGTGCCAGCAGCTTGTGGGACAGGCTCAACACTGAAGCTTTCTTT. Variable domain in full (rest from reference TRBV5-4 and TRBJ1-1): ETGVTQSPTHLIKTRGQQVTLRCSSQSGHNTVSWYQQALGQGPQFIFQYYREEENGRGNFPPRFSGLQFPNYSSELNVNALELDDSALYLCASSLWDRLNTEAFFGQGTRLTVV.

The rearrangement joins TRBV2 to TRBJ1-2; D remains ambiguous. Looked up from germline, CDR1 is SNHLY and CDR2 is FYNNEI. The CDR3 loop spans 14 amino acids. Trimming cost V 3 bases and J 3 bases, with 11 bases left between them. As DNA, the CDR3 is TGTGCCAGCAGTGAGCGGACCAACTACTATGGCTACACCTTC. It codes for CASSERTNYYGYTF.

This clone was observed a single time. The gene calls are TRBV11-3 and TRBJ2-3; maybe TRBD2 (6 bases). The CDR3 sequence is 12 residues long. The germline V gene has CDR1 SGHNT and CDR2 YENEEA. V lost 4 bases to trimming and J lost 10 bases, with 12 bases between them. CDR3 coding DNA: TGTGCCAGCAGCTCCGGAGGGCTCCCGCAGTATTTT. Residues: CASSSGGLPQYF.

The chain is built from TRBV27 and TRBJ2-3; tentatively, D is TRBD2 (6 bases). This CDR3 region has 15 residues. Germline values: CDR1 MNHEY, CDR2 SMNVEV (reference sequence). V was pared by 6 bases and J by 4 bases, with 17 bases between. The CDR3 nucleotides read TGTGCCAGCAGGCGAGAGCGGGCGATGGCAGATACGCAGTATTTT. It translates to CASRRERAMADTQYF.

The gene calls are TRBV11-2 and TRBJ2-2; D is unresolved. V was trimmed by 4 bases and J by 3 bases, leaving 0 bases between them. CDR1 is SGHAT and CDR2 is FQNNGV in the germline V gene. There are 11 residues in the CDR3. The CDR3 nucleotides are TGTGCCAGCAGCTACACCGGGGAGCTGTTTTTT. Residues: CASSYTGELFF.

CDR3 protein: CAWSHSYEQYF. For the CDR3, the DNA is TGTGCCTGGAGTCACTCCTACGAGCAGTACTTC. V gene TRBV30 combines with J gene TRBJ2-7; D unresolved. CDR3 length: 11 amino acids. Per the germline V gene, CDR1 is GTSNPN and CDR2 is SVGIG (reference sequence). The V gene lost 2 bases and the J gene lost 0 bases, with 2 bases spanning the gap.

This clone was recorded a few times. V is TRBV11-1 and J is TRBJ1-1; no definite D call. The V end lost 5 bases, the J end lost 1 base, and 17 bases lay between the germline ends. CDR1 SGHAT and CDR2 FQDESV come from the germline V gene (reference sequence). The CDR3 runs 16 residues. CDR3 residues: CASSGRRLGWNTEAFF. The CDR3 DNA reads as TGTGCCAGCAGCGGGAGGCGACTAGGCTGGAACACTGAAGCTTTCTTT.

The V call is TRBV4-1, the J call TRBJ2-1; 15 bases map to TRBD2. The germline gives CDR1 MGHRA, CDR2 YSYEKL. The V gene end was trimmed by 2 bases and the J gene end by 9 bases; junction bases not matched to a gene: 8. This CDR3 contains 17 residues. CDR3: CASSQPGLAGGIVEQFF. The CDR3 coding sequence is TGCGCCAGCAGCCAACCAGGACTAGCGGGAGGGATCGTTGAGCAGTTCTTC.

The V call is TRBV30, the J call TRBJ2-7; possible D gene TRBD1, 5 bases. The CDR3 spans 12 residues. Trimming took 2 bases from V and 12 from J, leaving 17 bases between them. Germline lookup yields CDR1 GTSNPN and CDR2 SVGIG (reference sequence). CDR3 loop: CAWSPRTGKGYF. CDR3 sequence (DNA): TGTGCCTGGAGTCCCCGAACAGGAAAAGGGTACTTC.

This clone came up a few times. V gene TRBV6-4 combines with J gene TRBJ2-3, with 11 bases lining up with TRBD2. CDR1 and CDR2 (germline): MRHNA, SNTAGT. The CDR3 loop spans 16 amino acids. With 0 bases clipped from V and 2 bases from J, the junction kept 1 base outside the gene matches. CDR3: CASSDSSGGATDTQYF. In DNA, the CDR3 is TGTGCCAGCAGTGACTCTAGCGGGGGGGCCACAGATACGCAGTATTTT.

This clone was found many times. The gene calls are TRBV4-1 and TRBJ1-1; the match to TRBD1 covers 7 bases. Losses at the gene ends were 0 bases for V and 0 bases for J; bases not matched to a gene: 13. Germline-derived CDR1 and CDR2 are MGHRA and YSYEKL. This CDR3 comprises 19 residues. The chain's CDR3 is CASSQEPRQGYVMNTEAFF. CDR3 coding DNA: TGCGCCAGCAGCCAAGAACCCCGACAGGGCTATGTGATGAACACTGAAGCTTTCTTT.

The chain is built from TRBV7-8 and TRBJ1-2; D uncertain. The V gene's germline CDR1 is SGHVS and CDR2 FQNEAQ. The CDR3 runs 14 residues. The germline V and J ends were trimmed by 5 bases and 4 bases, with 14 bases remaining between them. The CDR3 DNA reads TGTGCCAGCAGCGCCTCAGGAGATATCTATGGCTACACCTTC. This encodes CASSASGDIYGYTF.

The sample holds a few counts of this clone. CDR3 nucleotides: TGTGCCAGCAGCTATGGAGGTTTCTATGGCTACACCTTC. It codes for CASSYGGFYGYTF. The chain has TRBV11-2 and TRBJ1-2, with D unresolved. The germline gives CDR1 SGHAT, CDR2 FQNNGV. The CDR3 covers 13 residues. Trimming cost V 4 bases and J 4 bases, with 10 bases left between them.

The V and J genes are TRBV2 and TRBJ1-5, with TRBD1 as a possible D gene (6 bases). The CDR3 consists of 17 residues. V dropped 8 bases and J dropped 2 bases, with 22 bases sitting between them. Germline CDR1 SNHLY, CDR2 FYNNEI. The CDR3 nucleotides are TGTGCCAGCGAACCCTACAAGGGGGGGAGAGGCAATCAGCCCCAGCATTTT. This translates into CASEPYKGGRGNQPQHF.

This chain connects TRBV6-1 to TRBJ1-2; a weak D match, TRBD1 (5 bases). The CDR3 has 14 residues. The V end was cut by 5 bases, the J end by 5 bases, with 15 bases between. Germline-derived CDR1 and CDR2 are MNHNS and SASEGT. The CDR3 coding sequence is TGTGCCAGCAGTCTAGAGACAGCCAGTTATGGCTACACCTTC. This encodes CASSLETASYGYTF.

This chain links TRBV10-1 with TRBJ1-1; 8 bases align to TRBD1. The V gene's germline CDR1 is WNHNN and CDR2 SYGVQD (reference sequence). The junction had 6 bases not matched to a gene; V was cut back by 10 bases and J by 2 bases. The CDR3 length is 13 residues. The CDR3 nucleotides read TGCGCCACGCGACAGGGGATAAACACTGAAGCTTTCTTT. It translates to CATRQGINTEAFF.

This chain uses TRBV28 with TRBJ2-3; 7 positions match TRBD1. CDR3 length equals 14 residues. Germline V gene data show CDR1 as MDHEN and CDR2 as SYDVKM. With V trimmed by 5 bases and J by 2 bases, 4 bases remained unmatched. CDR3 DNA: TGTGCCAGCAGTCTGGGACAGCTCACAGATACGCAGTATTTT. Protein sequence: CASSLGQLTDTQYF. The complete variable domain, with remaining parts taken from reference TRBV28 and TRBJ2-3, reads DVKVTQSSRYLVKRTGEKVFLECVQDMDHENMFWYRQDPGLGLRLIYFSYDVKMKEKGDIPEGYSVSREKKERFSLILESASTNQTSMYLCASSLGQLTDTQYFGPGTRLTVL.

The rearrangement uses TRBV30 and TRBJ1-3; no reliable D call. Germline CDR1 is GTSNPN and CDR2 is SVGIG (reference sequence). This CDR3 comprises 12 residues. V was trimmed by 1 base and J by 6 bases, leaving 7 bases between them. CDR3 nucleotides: TGTGCCTGGAGTGGCGGGGAAAACACCATATATTTT. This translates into CAWSGGENTIYF.

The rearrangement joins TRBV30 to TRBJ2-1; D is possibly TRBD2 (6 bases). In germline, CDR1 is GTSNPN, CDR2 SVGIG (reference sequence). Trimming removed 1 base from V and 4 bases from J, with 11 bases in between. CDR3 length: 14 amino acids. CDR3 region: CAWSDGGTYNEQFF. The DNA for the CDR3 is TGTGCCTGGAGTGACGGGGGAACGTACAATGAGCAGTTCTTC.

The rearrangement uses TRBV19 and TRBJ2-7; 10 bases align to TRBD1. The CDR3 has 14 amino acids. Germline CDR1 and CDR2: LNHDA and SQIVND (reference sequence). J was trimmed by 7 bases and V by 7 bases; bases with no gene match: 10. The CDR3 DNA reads TGTGCCAGTAACCCGGGACAGGGGTTTTTTGAGCAGTACTTC. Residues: CASNPGQGFFEQYF.

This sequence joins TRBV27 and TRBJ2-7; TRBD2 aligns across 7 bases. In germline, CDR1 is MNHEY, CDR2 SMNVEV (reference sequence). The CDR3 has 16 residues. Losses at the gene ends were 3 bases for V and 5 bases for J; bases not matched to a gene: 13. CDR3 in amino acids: CASSFPPGAGDHEQYF. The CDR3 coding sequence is TGTGCCAGCAGTTTCCCCCCCGGGGCGGGAGATCACGAGCAGTACTTC.

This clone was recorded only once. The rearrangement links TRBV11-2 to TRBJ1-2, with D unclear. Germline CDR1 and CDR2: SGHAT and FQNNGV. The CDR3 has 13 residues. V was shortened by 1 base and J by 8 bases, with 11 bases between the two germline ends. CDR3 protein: CASSLGSYGGYTF. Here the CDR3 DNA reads TGTGCCAGCAGCTTAGGCTCTTACGGCGGCTACACCTTC.

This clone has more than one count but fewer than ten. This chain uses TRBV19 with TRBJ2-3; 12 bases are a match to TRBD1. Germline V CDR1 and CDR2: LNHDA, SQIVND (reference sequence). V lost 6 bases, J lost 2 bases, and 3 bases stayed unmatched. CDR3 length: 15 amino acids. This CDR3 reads CASRTGQGATDTQYF. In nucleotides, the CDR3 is TGTGCCAGTAGGACGGGACAGGGGGCCACAGATACGCAGTATTTT. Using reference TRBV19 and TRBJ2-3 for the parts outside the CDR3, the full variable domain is DGGITQSPKYLFRKEGQNVTLSCEQNLNHDAMYWYRQDPGQGLRLIYYSQIVNDFQKGDIAEGYSVSREKKESFPLTVTSAQKNPTAFYLCASRTGQGATDTQYFGPGTRLTVL.

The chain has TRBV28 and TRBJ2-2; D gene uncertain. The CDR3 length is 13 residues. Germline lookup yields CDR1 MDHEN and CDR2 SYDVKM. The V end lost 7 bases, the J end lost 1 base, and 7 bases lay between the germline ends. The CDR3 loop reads CASISQNTGELFF. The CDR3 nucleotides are TGTGCCAGCATCAGCCAGAACACCGGGGAGCTGTTTTTT.

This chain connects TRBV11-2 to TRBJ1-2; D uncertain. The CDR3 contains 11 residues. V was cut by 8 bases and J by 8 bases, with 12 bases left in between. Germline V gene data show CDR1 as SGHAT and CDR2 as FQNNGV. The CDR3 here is CASSTGWGYTF. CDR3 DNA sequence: TGTGCCAGCTCCACCGGGTGGGGCTACACCTTC.

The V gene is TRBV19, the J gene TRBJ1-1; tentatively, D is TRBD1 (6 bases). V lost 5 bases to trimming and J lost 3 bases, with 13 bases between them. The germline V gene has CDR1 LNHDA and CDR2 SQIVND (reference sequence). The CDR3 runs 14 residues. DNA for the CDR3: TGTGCCAGTAGTTTTCCCGACAGGTACACTGAAGCTTTCTTT. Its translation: CASSFPDRYTEAFF.

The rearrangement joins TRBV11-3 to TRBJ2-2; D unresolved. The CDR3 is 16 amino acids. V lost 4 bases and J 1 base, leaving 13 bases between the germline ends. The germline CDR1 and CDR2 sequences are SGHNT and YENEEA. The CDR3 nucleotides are TGTGCCAGCAGCTCAGGCGTCCCTGTGAACACCGGGGAGCTGTTTTTT. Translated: CASSSGVPVNTGELFF.

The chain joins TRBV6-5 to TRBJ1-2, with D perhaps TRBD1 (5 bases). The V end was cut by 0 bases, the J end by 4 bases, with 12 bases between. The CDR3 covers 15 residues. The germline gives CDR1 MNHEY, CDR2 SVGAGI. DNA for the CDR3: TGTGCCAGCAGTTACTCGAGGACACAATTCTATGGCTACACCTTC. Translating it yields CASSYSRTQFYGYTF.